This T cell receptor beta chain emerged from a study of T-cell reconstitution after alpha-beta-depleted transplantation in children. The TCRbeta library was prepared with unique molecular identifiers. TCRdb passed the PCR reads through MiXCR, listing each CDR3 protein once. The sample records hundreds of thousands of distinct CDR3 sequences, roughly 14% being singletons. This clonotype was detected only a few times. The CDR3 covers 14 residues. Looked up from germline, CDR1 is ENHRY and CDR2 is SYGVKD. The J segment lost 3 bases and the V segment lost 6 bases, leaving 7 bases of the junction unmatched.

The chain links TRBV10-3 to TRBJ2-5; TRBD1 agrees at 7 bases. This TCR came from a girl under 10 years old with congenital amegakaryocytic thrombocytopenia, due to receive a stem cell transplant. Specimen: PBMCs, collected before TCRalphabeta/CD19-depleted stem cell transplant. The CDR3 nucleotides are TGTGCCATCAGGGGAGCCGGGACAGAAGAGACCCAGTACTTC. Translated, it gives CAIRGAGTEETQYF.